Following are 15 T cell receptor beta chains from one sample sequenced in a study of cytomegalovirus exposure and HLA in healthy donors. The PCR used 60 Vbeta and 13 Jbeta primers. Profiled with immunoSEQ multiplex PCR; TCRdb holds only in-frame clones, not every one. In the table there are around 200,000 clones, about 80% of which are singletons. Source material: PBMCs. All receptors derive from a woman in her fifties or sixties in good health and CMV-seropositive.

Turning to this clone: Distinct nucleotide sequences in the sample also encode this CDR3. The chain is built from TRBV27 and TRBJ1-2; D is unclear. The germline gives CDR1 MNHEY, CDR2 SMNVEV (reference sequence). The CDR3 runs 13 residues. The V gene lost 6 bases and the J gene lost 2 bases, with 10 bases spanning the gap. This chain's CDR3 is CASSLRRNYGYTF. The CDR3 DNA reads TGTGCCAGCAGCCTACGTCGGAACTATGGCTACACCTTC.

J is TRBJ1-6 and V is TRBV27, with D tentatively TRBD1 (6 bases). Trimming cost V 5 bases and J 9 bases, with 11 bases left between them. The CDR3 runs to 13 residues. Germline-derived CDR1 and CDR2 are MNHEY and SMNVEV (reference sequence). The CDR3 nucleotides read TGTGCCAGCAGTATGGGACACGCTTCACCCCTCCACTTT. Amino acid sequence: CASSMGHASPLHF.

The V and J genes are TRBV10-3 and TRBJ1-2; 7 bases fit TRBD1. J gave up 4 bases and V 8 bases, and 19 bases lay outside the gene matches. This CDR3 is 17 amino acids long. Germline CDR1 is ENHRY and CDR2 is SYGVKD. Here the CDR3 DNA reads TGTGCCATCCCAACCGATGACAGGGACGCCGCCGGCTATGGCTACACCTTC. Amino acid sequence: CAIPTDDRDAAGYGYTF.

The V gene is TRBV4-3, the J gene TRBJ1-2; D gene uncertain. Trimming took 0 bases from V and 8 from J, leaving 10 bases between them. The length of the CDR3 is 13 residues. Germline V CDR1 and CDR2: LGHNA, YSLEER. As DNA, the CDR3 is TGCGCCAGCAGCCAAGACCCCCCTCGGGGCTACACCTTC. Encoded protein: CASSQDPPRGYTF.

The DNA for the CDR3 is TGTGCCAGCAGTTCCAATGCGTACGAGCAGTACTTC. Encoded protein: CASSSNAYEQYF. V is TRBV6-5 and J is TRBJ2-7; no reliable D call. The CDR3 sequence is 12 residues long. Trimming took off 4 bases at V and 4 bases at J, with 8 bases between the two ends. Germline V gives CDR1 MNHEY, CDR2 SVGAGI.

The chain couples TRBV28 to TRBJ1-4; D is uncertain. The CDR3 contains 15 residues. CDR1 is MDHEN, CDR2 SYDVKM, per germline. Trimming cost V 3 bases and J 0 bases, with 8 bases left between them. The CDR3 DNA is TGTGCCAGCAGTTTGAGGGAAGCAACTAATGAAAAACTGTTTTTT. Encoded protein: CASSLREATNEKLFF.

The chain carries TRBV6-4 and TRBJ2-1; D gene unclear. Trimming cost V 5 bases and J 0 bases, with 8 bases left between them. Germline V lookup: CDR1 MRHNA, CDR2 SNTAGT. This CDR3 is built from 14 residues. CDR3 amino acids: CASSPESSYNEQFF. CDR3 coding DNA: TGTGCCAGCAGTCCCGAGAGCTCCTACAATGAGCAGTTCTTC.

CDR3: CASSFRRSGTSGGAGIQYF. CDR3 sequence (DNA): TGTGCCAGCAGCTTCCGGAGAAGCGGGACTAGCGGGGGGGCCGGCATTCAGTACTTC. The rearrangement uses TRBV5-6 and TRBJ2-4; 16 bases are shared with TRBD2. The germline gives CDR1 SGHDT, CDR2 YYEEEE. Trimming cost V 2 bases and J 9 bases; bases outside gene matches: 14. This CDR3 contains 19 residues.

The CDR3 loop is CASSTGLATAYEQYF. CDR3 nucleotides: TGTGCCAGTAGTACCGGACTAGCAACCGCCTACGAGCAGTACTTC. The rearrangement uses TRBV19 and TRBJ2-7; 8 bases match TRBD2. Germline CDR1 is LNHDA and CDR2 is SQIVND (reference sequence). Trimming cost V 4 bases and J 2 bases; bases outside gene matches: 7. The CDR3 spans 15 residues.

This clone was seen only a few times. The chain employs TRBV5-1 and TRBJ2-5; D perhaps matches TRBD2 (5 bases). CDR1 and CDR2 (germline): SGHRS, YFSETQ. This CDR3 is 14 amino acids long. V lost 0 bases to trimming and J lost 5 bases, with 11 bases between them. CDR3 sequence (DNA): TGCGCCAGCAGCTTGGACGGGGAAGTCGAGACCCAGTACTTC. This gives the protein CASSLDGEVETQYF.

With regard to this clone: One end of the junction varies from germline; a read error may be responsible. This chain connects TRBV7-9 to TRBJ1-1; no clear D. Germline-derived CDR1 and CDR2 are SEHNR and FQNEAQ (reference sequence). This CDR3 spans 12 amino acids. CDR3 amino acids: CSSSPGLAEAFF. CDR3 nucleotides: TGTTCCAGCAGCCCCGGACTGGCTGAAGCTTTCTTT.

The CDR3 is CASSPPGGRKTEAFF. The CDR3 DNA sequence: TGTGCCAGCAGCCCTCCGGGCGGGAGGAAGACTGAAGCTTTCTTT. The gene calls are TRBV5-4 and TRBJ1-1; D gene uncertain. The CDR3 is 15 residues long. Germline V gene sequence: CDR1 SGHNT, CDR2 YYREEE (reference sequence). Trimming shortened V by 4 bases and J by 5 bases, and 18 bases separated the two germline ends.

This chain connects TRBV2 to TRBJ2-2; the D gene is possibly TRBD2 (5 bases). The CDR3 spans 14 residues. Between the trimmed V and J ends, which lost 7 bases and 6 bases, there was a span of 15 bases. In germline, CDR1 is SNHLY, CDR2 FYNNEI. The CDR3, as DNA: TGTGCCAGCACTCGGGGATTTCTGGCCGGGGAGCTGTTTTTT. This gives the protein CASTRGFLAGELFF.

The genes are TRBV2 and TRBJ1-4; TRBD1 might be the D (6 bases). The germline CDR1 and CDR2 sequences are SNHLY and FYNNEI. The CDR3 loop spans 16 amino acids. V dropped 0 bases and J dropped 4 bases, with 12 bases sitting between them. CDR3 region: CASSEALQGRNEKLFF. CDR3 in DNA: TGTGCCAGCAGTGAAGCCCTACAGGGACGTAATGAAAAACTGTTTTTT.

V and J are TRBV7-9 and TRBJ1-2; unclear D gene. Germline values: CDR1 SEHNR, CDR2 FQNEAQ (reference sequence). V lost 5 bases and J lost 2, with 15 bases in between. This CDR3 has 15 residues. The CDR3 spells CASSTPSGPNYGYTF. The CDR3 nucleotides read TGTGCCAGCAGCACTCCCTCGGGTCCCAACTATGGCTACACCTTC.